The 26 T cell receptor beta chains given below trace back to one sample, sequenced in a study of beta chain features in type 1 diabetes. The investigators reverse transcribed all of the isolated RNA, so they sequenced expressed TCRB transcripts. The protocol was immunoSEQ multiplex PCR, while the TCRdb copy is restricted to in-frame clones and leaves out a portion. This sample yields hundreds of thousands of clones, of which 9.3% are seen a single time; around 1% belongs to the top ten. Which antigens these TCRs recognize remains unknown. Study conclusions and caveats: Patients with Type 1 diabetes showed moderately but significantly shorter TCRB CDR3s in all four CD4+ subsets.

Source material: central memory CD4+ T cells from blood. These receptors came from a man aged 25 to 40 with type 1 diabetes.

This clone has more than one count but fewer than ten. V usage is TRBV29-1 and J usage is TRBJ1-4; D might be TRBD1 (5 bases). Looked up from germline, CDR1 is SQVTM and CDR2 is ANQGSEA. Trimming pared 7 bases from V and 8 bases from J, leaving 17 bases between. The CDR3 is 13 residues long. CDR3 DNA: TGCAGCGGTCGGCGGGGCGCGGGGGAAAAACTGTTTTTT. This codes for CSGRRGAGEKLFF.

The chain employs TRBV11-2 and TRBJ2-7; D might be TRBD1 (6 bases). From germline, CDR1 is SGHAT and CDR2 FQNNGV. CDR3 size: 14 residues. V was cut by 7 bases and J by 0 bases, with 13 bases left in between. The CDR3 loop reads CASTPQGDSYEQYF. In DNA, the CDR3 is TGTGCCAGCACCCCACAGGGAGACTCCTACGAGCAGTACTTC. Complete variable domain (other parts from reference TRBV11-2 and TRBJ2-7): EAGVAQSPRYKIIEKRQSVAFWCNPISGHATLYWYQQILGQGPKLLIQFQNNGVVDDSQLPKDRFSAERLKGVDSTLKIQPAKLEDSAVYLCASTPQGDSYEQYFGPGTRLTVT.

The CDR3 here is CATSTQGAEAFF. CDR3 nucleotides: TGTGCCACCAGCACACAGGGCGCTGAAGCTTTCTTT. V gene TRBV15 combines with J gene TRBJ1-1; weak D call: TRBD1 (6 bases). V was pared by 4 bases and J by 6 bases, with 9 bases between. Germline V gene data show CDR1 as LNHNV and CDR2 as YYDKDF (reference sequence). The CDR3 is 12 residues long. The entire variable domain, with the rest obtained from reference TRBV15 and TRBJ1-1, is as follows: DAMVIQNPRYQVTQFGKPVTLSCSQTLNHNVMYWYQQKSSQAPKLLFHYYDKDFNNEADTPDNFQSRRPNTSFCFLDIRSPGLGDTAMYLCATSTQGAEAFFGQGTRLTVV.

This clone has only a few counts. The V and J genes are TRBV4-1 and TRBJ2-7, with D possibly being TRBD1 (5 bases). The CDR3 runs to 14 residues. V was pared by 0 bases and J by 6 bases, with 12 bases between. Germline V gives CDR1 MGHRA, CDR2 YSYEKL. CDR3 amino acids: CASSQEGLGLEQYF. The CDR3 DNA is TGCGCCAGCAGCCAAGAGGGGTTGGGGCTCGAGCAGTACTTC.

The chain uses TRBV29-1 and TRBJ1-5; D might be TRBD1 (5 bases). Trimming removed 4 bases at V and 0 bases at J, with 19 bases between. The CDR3 totals 17 residues. From germline, CDR1 is SQVTM and CDR2 ANQGSEA. CDR3 in DNA: TGCAGCGTTGCGTCAGGGCGCCGTCTATATAGCAATCAGCCCCAGCATTTT. Translation gives CSVASGRRLYSNQPQHF.

V usage is TRBV7-2 and J usage is TRBJ2-7; D is ambiguous. The CDR3 has 13 residues. Germline V CDR1 and CDR2: SGHTA, FQGNSA. Trimming took 5 bases from V and 4 from J, leaving 12 bases between them. CDR3 residues: CASSRRQVYEQYF. CDR3 nucleotide sequence: TGTGCCAGCAGCCGCCGACAAGTTTACGAGCAGTACTTC.

There are a few counts of this clone. This rearrangement joins TRBV4-1 to TRBJ2-3; D remains unclear. In germline, CDR1 is MGHRA, CDR2 YSYEKL. With 4 bases removed from V and 2 bases from J, the gap between germline ends came to 16 bases. This CDR3 comprises 16 residues. The CDR3 nucleotides read TGCGCCAGCAGCCCTGTTGAGAGGCCCTCCACAGATACGCAGTATTTT. Translation gives CASSPVERPSTDTQYF.

The chain is built from TRBV10-3 and TRBJ1-1; a weak D match, TRBD1 (5 bases). The CDR3 runs 14 residues. Germline values: CDR1 ENHRY, CDR2 SYGVKD. The V end lost 11 bases, the J end lost 1 base, and 17 bases lay between the germline ends. In DNA, the CDR3 is TGTGCCGCATCCGGGGGAACGGGGAACACTGAAGCTTTCTTT. It translates to CAASGGTGNTEAFF.

The J gene is TRBJ2-5, the V gene TRBV28, with TRBD2 identical over 8 bases. V lost 5 bases, J lost 7 bases, and 12 bases stayed unmatched. The CDR3 runs to 15 residues. Germline V lookup: CDR1 MDHEN, CDR2 SYDVKM. CDR3 in amino acids: CASSPMGAGGPTQYF. The CDR3 DNA reads as TGTGCCAGCAGTCCTATGGGGGCGGGGGGTCCGACCCAGTACTTC.

Notes on this clone: At the DNA level, this CDR3 is encoded by other sequences in the same sample as well. The CDR3 sequence is CASSLVGGETQYF. CDR3 DNA sequence: TGCGCCAGCAGCTTGGTAGGTGGGGAGACCCAGTACTTC. This chain connects TRBV5-1 to TRBJ2-5; the D is unclear. The CDR3 covers 13 residues. V was shortened by 0 bases and J by 5 bases, with 8 bases between the two germline ends. Germline CDR1 reads SGHRS; CDR2 reads YFSETQ. Full variable domain (missing parts from reference TRBV5-1 and TRBJ2-5): KAGVTQTPRYLIKTRGQQVTLSCSPISGHRSVSWYQQTPGQGLQFLFEYFSETQRNKGNFPGRFSGRQFSNSRSEMNVSTLELGDSALYLCASSLVGGETQYFGPGTRLLVL.

V usage is TRBV7-9 and J usage is TRBJ2-3; the match to TRBD2 covers 10 bases. Germline trimming cut 2 bases from V and 4 bases from J; bases unmatched to any gene: 3. Germline CDR1 is SEHNR and CDR2 is FQNEAQ (reference sequence). This CDR3 is built from 15 residues. The CDR3 loop is CASSLLAGVPDTQYF. The CDR3 DNA is TGTGCCAGCAGCTTACTAGCGGGGGTACCAGATACGCAGTATTTT.

V is TRBV30 and J is TRBJ1-4; a possible D gene is TRBD1 (5 bases). Germline loops: CDR1 GTSNPN, CDR2 SVGIG (reference sequence). The V and J ends lost 3 bases and 5 bases respectively, with 16 bases between them. CDR3 size: 15 residues. CDR3: CAWRVGGAANEKLFF. The CDR3 DNA is TGTGCCTGGAGAGTGGGAGGGGCCGCGAATGAAAAACTGTTTTTT.

This clone was recorded a few times. V usage is TRBV7-2 and J usage is TRBJ1-3; no definite D call. With 5 bases removed from V and 3 bases from J, the gap between germline ends came to 5 bases. The CDR3 totals 12 residues. CDR1 is SGHTA, CDR2 FQGNSA, per germline. CDR3 sequence: CASSLVGNTIYF. CDR3 sequence (DNA): TGTGCCAGCAGCCTCGTTGGAAACACCATATATTTT.

This clone was detected only a few times. The chain uses TRBV7-8 and TRBJ1-1, with 7 bases aligning to TRBD1. The CDR3 extends over 15 amino acids. Germline V gene lookup returns CDR1 SGHVS and CDR2 FQNEAQ. With V trimmed by 5 bases and J by 4 bases, 10 bases remained unmatched. The CDR3 spells CASSARQGWSTEAFF. Written as DNA, the CDR3 is TGTGCCAGCAGCGCCCGACAGGGATGGAGCACTGAAGCTTTCTTT.

As to this clone: Other DNA sequences from this sample encode an identical CDR3 as well. This chain uses TRBV18 with TRBJ1-4; no clear D. The CDR3 sequence is 15 residues long. V was trimmed by 3 bases and J by 6 bases, leaving 14 bases between them. Per germline, CDR1 KGHSH and CDR2 LQKENI. CDR3 sequence: CASSPPVLRDEKLFF. CDR3 coding DNA: TGTGCCAGCTCACCGCCGGTACTAAGGGATGAAAAACTGTTTTTT. Full variable domain (missing parts from reference TRBV18 and TRBJ1-4): NAGVMQNPRHLVRRRGQEARLRCSPMKGHSHVYWYRQLPEEGLKFMVYLQKENIIDESGMPKERFSAEFPKEGPSILRIQQVVRGDSAAYFCASSPPVLRDEKLFFGSGTQLSVL.

This sequence joins TRBV5-5 and TRBJ2-3; 9 bases line up with TRBD2. This CDR3 is 14 amino acids long. CDR1 SGHKS and CDR2 YYEKEE come from the germline V gene (reference sequence). The V and J ends lost 4 bases and 3 bases, in that order; junction bases with no gene match: 3. CDR3 sequence: CASSTLAGTDTQYF. Here the CDR3 DNA reads TGTGCCAGCAGCACCCTAGCGGGGACAGATACGCAGTATTTT.

The genes are TRBV7-2 and TRBJ2-3; 7 nucleotides line up with TRBD1. CDR3 length equals 14 residues. V was pared by 5 bases and J by 3 bases, with 5 bases of the junction left unmatched. Germline-derived CDR1 and CDR2 are SGHTA and FQGNSA. DNA of the CDR3: TGTGCCAGCAGCACCGGGACAGCTACAGATACGCAGTATTTT. Protein: CASSTGTATDTQYF.

This clone turned up a few times. V and J are TRBV7-2 and TRBJ1-1; TRBD1 is a possible D gene (5 bases). V was cut by 4 bases and J by 1 base, with 13 bases left in between. Per germline, CDR1 SGHTA and CDR2 FQGNSA. CDR3 size: 15 residues. The CDR3 DNA is TGTGCCAGCAGCTACTCAGGGCACCCGAACACTGAAGCTTTCTTT. Amino acids: CASSYSGHPNTEAFF. Full variable domain (outside the CDR3, taken from reference TRBV7-2 and TRBJ1-1): GAGVSQSPSNKVTEKGKDVELRCDPISGHTALYWYRQSLGQGLEFLIYFQGNSAPDKSGLPSDRFSAERTGGSVSTLTIQRTQQEDSAVYLCASSYSGHPNTEAFFGQGTRLTVV.

This clone was observed a few times. V is TRBV30 and J is TRBJ2-3; 8 nucleotides agree with TRBD2. The CDR3 is made up of 12 amino acids. In germline, CDR1 is GTSNPN, CDR2 SVGIG (reference sequence). V was clipped by 4 bases and J by 6 bases; unmatched bases: 3. The CDR3 region has the DNA TGTGCCTGGACCCCGGGAGGGGATACGCAGTATTTT. This translates into CAWTPGGDTQYF.

The chain joins TRBV4-1 to TRBJ2-7; TRBD2 is a possible D gene (5 bases). Trimming took off 4 bases at V and 2 bases at J, with 15 bases between the two ends. In germline, CDR1 is MGHRA, CDR2 YSYEKL. The CDR3 contains 15 residues. The CDR3 bases are TGCGCCAGCAGCCTGGGAGTTGGTATAGCCTACGAGCAGTACTTC. Its translation is CASSLGVGIAYEQYF.

The V and J genes are TRBV5-1 and TRBJ2-5; D might be TRBD2 (7 bases). Deletions cut 7 bases from V and 6 bases from J, with 19 bases between. The germline V gene has CDR1 SGHRS and CDR2 YFSETQ. The CDR3 runs 14 residues. CDR3 in DNA: TGCGCCAGCCTTCCGCTGGGGGGGCCGCAGACCCAGTACTTC. Residues: CASLPLGGPQTQYF.

V and J are TRBV4-1 and TRBJ1-2, with D unclear. V lost 0 bases and J lost 8, with 13 bases in between. Germline lookup yields CDR1 MGHRA and CDR2 YSYEKL. The CDR3 sequence is 14 residues long. The CDR3 DNA reads TGCGCCAGCAGCCAAGAAATGTCGCCGTCCGGCTACACCTTC. The encoded protein is CASSQEMSPSGYTF.

This clone was counted many times. V is TRBV25-1 and J is TRBJ1-1; a possible D gene is TRBD1 (5 bases). The germline V gene encodes CDR1 MGHDK and CDR2 SYGVNS. The CDR3 contains 13 residues. With 6 bases removed from V and 7 bases from J, the gap between germline ends came to 15 bases. The CDR3: CASSDLYGGEAFF. DNA for the CDR3: TGTGCCAGCAGCGACCTATACGGGGGTGAAGCTTTCTTT.

This clone showed up just a few times. The chain couples TRBV9 to TRBJ2-2; the match to TRBD2 covers 8 bases. After removal of 2 bases from V and 4 bases from J, the junction contained 4 bases not matched to a gene. CDR3 length: 15 amino acids. CDR1 and CDR2 from the germline V gene are SGDLS and YYNGEE. This CDR3 reads CASSVRSGSTGELFF. As DNA, the CDR3 is TGTGCCAGCAGCGTGAGGAGCGGGAGCACCGGGGAGCTGTTTTTT.

Points on this clone: Within the sample, other DNA sequences also encode this same CDR3. The J gene is TRBJ2-5, the V gene TRBV5-1; the match to TRBD1 covers 10 bases. Germline CDR1 SGHRS, CDR2 YFSETQ. V trimming: 3 bases; J trimming: 1 base; junction bases outside the gene matches: 3. This CDR3 spans 15 amino acids. The CDR3 bases are TGCGCCAGCAGCTCGAGGACAGGGGGCCAAGAGACCCAGTACTTC. This sequence encodes CASSSRTGGQETQYF.

V is TRBV5-1 and J is TRBJ1-1; possible D gene TRBD1, 6 bases. Germline V gives CDR1 SGHRS, CDR2 YFSETQ. V lost 2 bases and J lost 2, with 10 bases in between. CDR3 length: 14 amino acids. DNA for the CDR3: TGCGCCAGCAGCTTTACAGGGCCTAACACTGAAGCTTTCTTT. Residues: CASSFTGPNTEAFF.